This T cell receptor beta chain was identified in a study of blood T cell repertoires in COVID-19. This CDR3 comprises 14 residues. V was clipped by 6 bases and J by 3 bases; unmatched bases: 4. Per germline, CDR1 SNHLY and CDR2 FYNNEI. Clones were sequenced by immunoSEQ multiplex PCR, and TCRdb holds only the in-frame ones, with some missing. The data hold 100,000 to 150,000 clones, with around nine tenths observed a single time. J is TRBJ1-4 and V is TRBV2; 7 bases agree with TRBD1. The specimen was peripheral blood. The sequence was obtained from a man between 60 and 75 years old with COVID-19, enrolled during active disease. The CDR3 sequence is CASRRGPANEKLFF. Written as DNA, the CDR3 is TGTGCCAGCAGAAGGGGGCCGGCTAATGAAAAACTGTTTTTT. Full variable domain (rest looked up from reference TRBV2 and TRBJ1-4): EPEVTQTPSHQVTQMGQEVILRCVPISNHLYFYWYRQILGQKVEFLVSFYNNEISEKSEIFDDQFSVERPDGSNFTLKIRSTKLEDSAMYFCASRRGPANEKLFFGSGTQLSVL.